This record looks at one T cell receptor (beta chain) sequence and its context. The sample contains more than one DNA sequence encoding this CDR3. The data were taken from a study of blood T cell repertoires in COVID-19. Study members were between about 18 and 95 years old and lived in fewer than 30 US regions. Participants classified as exposed had met a COVID-19 case within 2 weeks before study entry. Original processing notes: Counts of nucleated cells, estimated from reference gene primer amplification, were obtained. Sequencing used immunoSEQ multiplex PCR; TCRdb keeps in-frame clones, though not all of them. The V and J calls and clone size are taken from that table; D and trimming were inferred from the DNA. The data show some 200,000 clones, approximately 83% seen once. Germline V gene sequence: CDR1 LGHDT, CDR2 YNNKEL (reference sequence). V lost 4 bases and J lost 4; bases outside the gene matches: 2. The CDR3 consists of 13 residues.

The source of this sequence is a woman aged 50 to 60 who had been exposed to COVID-19. The V gene is TRBV3-1 (or the pseudogene TRBV3-2), the J gene TRBJ1-2; 8 bases are a match to TRBD1. Sequencing used PBMCs or T cells enriched from blood (not recorded which). CDR3 region: CASSRDRSYGYTF. DNA of the CDR3: TGTGCCAGCAGCCGGGACAGGAGCTATGGCTACACCTTC.